These 8 T cell receptor beta chains were sequenced from one sample in a study of blood T cell repertoires in COVID-19. TCRdb's table, derived via immunoSEQ multiplex PCR, lists solely in-frame clones and lacks some. The table shows 150,000 to 200,000 clones, with around four fifths occurring only once. The sample consisted of peripheral blood. The receptor set was obtained from a woman aged 70-85 years with COVID-19, enrolled during active disease.

The chain couples TRBV7-9 to TRBJ1-1; D unclear. The germline CDR1 and CDR2 sequences are SEHNR and FQNEAQ (reference sequence). The V and J ends lost 5 bases and 4 bases respectively, with 17 bases between them. The CDR3 contains 15 residues. In DNA form, the CDR3 reads TGTGCCAGCAGCCGCCTACTCGACGGGTTCACTGAAGCTTTCTTT. Amino acids: CASSRLLDGFTEAFF.

The chain's CDR3 is CASSRQGASLVSGANVLTF. CDR3 nucleotide sequence: TGTGCCAGCAGCCGACAGGGGGCCTCCCTAGTTTCTGGGGCCAACGTCCTGACTTTC. The chain has TRBV6-6 and TRBJ2-6; 10 nucleotides match TRBD1. The CDR3 sequence is 19 residues long. The germline V gene has CDR1 MNHNY and CDR2 SVGAGI (reference sequence). The V and J ends lost 6 bases and 1 base, in that order; junction bases with no gene match: 12.

The chain joins TRBV5-1 to TRBJ1-6; a weak D match, TRBD1 (6 bases). The CDR3 sequence is 16 residues long. Deletions cut 0 bases from V and 5 bases from J, with 12 bases between. Germline CDR1 and CDR2: SGHRS and YFSETQ. In DNA form, the CDR3 reads TGCGCCAGCAGCTTGGAGGGGGTATCAAATAATTCACCCCTCCACTTT. This encodes CASSLEGVSNNSPLHF.

This clone was seen only once. The gene calls are TRBV28 and TRBJ1-1; D not certain. CDR1 and CDR2 (germline): MDHEN, SYDVKM. There are 14 residues in the CDR3. The V end lost 7 bases, the J end lost 0 bases, and 12 bases lay between the germline ends. CDR3 residues: CASTYGDMNTEAFF. CDR3 sequence (DNA): TGTGCCAGCACCTACGGGGATATGAACACTGAAGCTTTCTTT.

This clone was detected a few times. The genes are TRBV28 and TRBJ2-7; 9 nucleotides match TRBD1. This CDR3 spans 15 amino acids. Germline assignment: CDR1 MDHEN and CDR2 SYDVKM. Germline trimming cut 6 bases from V and 5 bases from J; bases unmatched to any gene: 11. The chain's CDR3 is CASSPRGTGSHEQYF. In DNA form, the CDR3 reads TGTGCCAGCAGCCCCCGGGGGACAGGGTCCCACGAGCAGTACTTC. The entire variable domain, with the rest obtained from reference TRBV28 and TRBJ2-7, is as follows: DVKVTQSSRYLVKRTGEKVFLECVQDMDHENMFWYRQDPGLGLRLIYFSYDVKMKEKGDIPEGYSVSREKKERFSLILESASTNQTSMYLCASSPRGTGSHEQYFGPGTRLTVT.

As concerns this clone: At one of its ends the junction is not consistent with the germline gene, which may arise from a read error. The rearrangement joins TRBV4-1 to TRBJ2-1, with 12 bases aligning to TRBD2. Germline V gene sequence: CDR1 MGHRA, CDR2 YSYEKL. The CDR3 covers 13 residues. CDR3: CASSLSSGRGVVF. The CDR3 DNA reads TGCGCCAGCAGCCTTTCTAGCGGGAGGGGTGTGGTCTTC.

The CDR3 protein is CASSQGSQPTQETQYF. In nucleotides, the CDR3 is TGCGCCAGCAGCCAGGGTTCACAGCCTACCCAAGAGACCCAGTACTTC. J is TRBJ2-5 and V is TRBV4-1; D ambiguous. The length of the CDR3 is 16 residues. V lost 3 bases and J 1 base, leaving 15 bases between the germline ends. Germline loops: CDR1 MGHRA, CDR2 YSYEKL.

The chain links TRBV10-3 to TRBJ2-1; 7 nucleotides agree with TRBD2. The CDR3 has 14 residues. The junction had 6 bases not matched to a gene; V was cut back by 4 bases and J by 6 bases. Germline assignment: CDR1 ENHRY and CDR2 SYGVKD. The CDR3 spells CAISGGLGFNEQFF. CDR3 sequence (DNA): TGTGCCATCAGTGGAGGACTAGGATTCAATGAGCAGTTCTTC.